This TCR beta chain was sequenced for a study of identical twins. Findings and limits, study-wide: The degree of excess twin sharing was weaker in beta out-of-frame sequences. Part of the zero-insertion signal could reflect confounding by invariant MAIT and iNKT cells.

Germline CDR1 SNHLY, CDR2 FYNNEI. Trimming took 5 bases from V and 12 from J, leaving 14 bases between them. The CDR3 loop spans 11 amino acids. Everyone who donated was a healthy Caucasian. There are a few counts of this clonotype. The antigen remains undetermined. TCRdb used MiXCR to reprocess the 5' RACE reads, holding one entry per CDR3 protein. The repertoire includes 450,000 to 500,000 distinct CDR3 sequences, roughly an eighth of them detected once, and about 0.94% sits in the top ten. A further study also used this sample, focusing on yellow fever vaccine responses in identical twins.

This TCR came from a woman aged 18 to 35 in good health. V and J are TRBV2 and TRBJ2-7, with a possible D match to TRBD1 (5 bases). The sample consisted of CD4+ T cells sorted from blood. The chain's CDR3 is CASSTDSNVYF. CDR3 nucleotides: TGTGCCAGCAGTACAGACAGCAACGTGTACTTC.